Below, 9 T cell receptor beta chains from the same sample are listed, as sequenced in a study of beta chain features in type 1 diabetes. TCRB transcripts that were expressed got sequenced, as all of the isolated RNA had been reverse transcribed. The table came from immunoSEQ multiplex PCR; TCRdb's copy has only in-frame clones and leaves some out. Seen here are about half a million clones, about an eighth observed once, and the top ten hold about 0.042%. Source material: naive CD4+ T cells from blood. These TCRs come from a woman between 18 and 29 years old in good health.

The gene calls are TRBV9 and TRBJ1-1; D gene unclear. This CDR3 has 12 residues. CDR1 and CDR2 (germline): SGDLS, YYNGEE. V was cut by 4 bases and J by 4 bases, with 8 bases left in between. For the CDR3, the DNA is TGTGCCAGCAGCTCCAGTGGCACTGAAGCTTTCTTT. As protein: CASSSSGTEAFF.

This chain links TRBV28 with TRBJ1-1; the match to TRBD1 covers 10 bases. Germline V gene lookup returns CDR1 MDHEN and CDR2 SYDVKM. The trim removed 5 bases at V and 6 bases at J, leaving 6 bases unmatched. CDR3 length: 14 amino acids. The CDR3, as DNA: TGTGCCAGCAGTCGGGACAGGGGAGTTCCTGAAGCTTTCTTT. Amino acid sequence: CASSRDRGVPEAFF.

The genes are TRBV4-2 and TRBJ2-1, with 7 bases lining up with TRBD1. CDR3 length equals 15 residues. Germline V gene lookup returns CDR1 LGHNA and CDR2 YNFKEQ. V lost 2 bases, J lost 5 bases, and 6 bases stayed unmatched. CDR3 nucleotide sequence: TGTGCCAGCAGCCAACGTGCACAGGGGAACAATGAGCAGTTCTTC. Translated: CASSQRAQGNNEQFF.

V gene TRBV18 combines with J gene TRBJ2-2; 7 nucleotides agree with TRBD2. The CDR3 sequence is 16 residues long. After removal of 6 bases from V and 1 base from J, the junction contained 8 bases not matched to a gene. Germline CDR1 KGHSH, CDR2 LQKENI. CDR3 nucleotide sequence: TGTGCCAGCTCTCCCTCAGCGGGGATGAACACCGGGGAGCTGTTTTTT. Translating it yields CASSPSAGMNTGELFF.

CDR3 in DNA: TGTGCCAGCAGCCTGTTCGGGTACGTTTTTGGCACTGAAGCTTTCTTT. Encoded protein: CASSLFGYVFGTEAFF. This chain joins TRBV14 and TRBJ1-1; D gene uncertain. The V end lost 4 bases, the J end lost 4 bases, and 19 bases lay between the germline ends. The germline V gene encodes CDR1 SGHDN and CDR2 FVKESK. The CDR3 spans 16 residues. The whole variable domain, filled in from reference TRBV14 and TRBJ1-1, reads EAGVTQFPSHSVIEKGQTVTLRCDPISGHDNLYWYRRVMGKEIKFLLHFVKESKQDESGMPNNRFLAERTGGTYSTLKVQPAELEDSGVYFCASSLFGYVFGTEAFFGQGTRLTVV.

This chain joins TRBV9 and TRBJ2-1, with D possibly TRBD2 on 5 matching bases. The germline V and J ends were trimmed by 0 bases and 0 bases, with 10 bases remaining between them. CDR3 length: 16 amino acids. The V gene's germline CDR1 is SGDLS and CDR2 YYNGEE. The CDR3 loop reads CASSVGGGRSYNEQFF. The CDR3 DNA is TGTGCCAGCAGCGTAGGAGGCGGGCGCTCCTACAATGAGCAGTTCTTC. The full variable domain, completed using reference TRBV9 and TRBJ2-1, is DSGVTQTPKHLITATGQRVTLRCSPRSGDLSVYWYQQSLDQGLQFLIQYYNGEERAKGNILERFSAQQFPDLHSELNLSSLELGDSALYFCASSVGGGRSYNEQFFGPGTRLTVL.

This clone was observed a handful of times. The chain's CDR3 is CASSQVRIVDTKETQYF. CDR3 nucleotide sequence: TGTGCCAGCAGCCAAGTCCGGATAGTGGACACTAAAGAGACCCAGTACTTC. The V gene is TRBV14, the J gene TRBJ2-5; D possibly corresponds to TRBD1 (5 bases). This CDR3 spans 17 amino acids. CDR1 is SGHDN and CDR2 is FVKESK in the germline V gene. Trimming cost V 1 base and J 3 bases, with 18 bases left between them.

The gene calls are TRBV7-2 and TRBJ2-5; perhaps TRBD1 as D (6 bases). Germline values: CDR1 SGHTA, CDR2 FQGNSA. The V end was cut by 6 bases, the J end by 3 bases, with 14 bases between. The CDR3 runs to 14 residues. CDR3 nucleotides: TGTGCCAGCAGTACCAAGACAGGAAAAGAGACCCAGTACTTC. This encodes CASSTKTGKETQYF.

The rearrangement uses TRBV28 and TRBJ2-1; 7 bases fit TRBD2. Germline-derived CDR1 and CDR2 are MDHEN and SYDVKM. With V trimmed by 7 bases and J by 1 base, 13 bases remained unmatched. This CDR3 has 17 residues. The CDR3 nucleotides read TGTGCCAGCATTTCTCCCCTCGGGGGGAGTTCCTACAATGAGCAGTTCTTC. This sequence encodes CASISPLGGSSYNEQFF.